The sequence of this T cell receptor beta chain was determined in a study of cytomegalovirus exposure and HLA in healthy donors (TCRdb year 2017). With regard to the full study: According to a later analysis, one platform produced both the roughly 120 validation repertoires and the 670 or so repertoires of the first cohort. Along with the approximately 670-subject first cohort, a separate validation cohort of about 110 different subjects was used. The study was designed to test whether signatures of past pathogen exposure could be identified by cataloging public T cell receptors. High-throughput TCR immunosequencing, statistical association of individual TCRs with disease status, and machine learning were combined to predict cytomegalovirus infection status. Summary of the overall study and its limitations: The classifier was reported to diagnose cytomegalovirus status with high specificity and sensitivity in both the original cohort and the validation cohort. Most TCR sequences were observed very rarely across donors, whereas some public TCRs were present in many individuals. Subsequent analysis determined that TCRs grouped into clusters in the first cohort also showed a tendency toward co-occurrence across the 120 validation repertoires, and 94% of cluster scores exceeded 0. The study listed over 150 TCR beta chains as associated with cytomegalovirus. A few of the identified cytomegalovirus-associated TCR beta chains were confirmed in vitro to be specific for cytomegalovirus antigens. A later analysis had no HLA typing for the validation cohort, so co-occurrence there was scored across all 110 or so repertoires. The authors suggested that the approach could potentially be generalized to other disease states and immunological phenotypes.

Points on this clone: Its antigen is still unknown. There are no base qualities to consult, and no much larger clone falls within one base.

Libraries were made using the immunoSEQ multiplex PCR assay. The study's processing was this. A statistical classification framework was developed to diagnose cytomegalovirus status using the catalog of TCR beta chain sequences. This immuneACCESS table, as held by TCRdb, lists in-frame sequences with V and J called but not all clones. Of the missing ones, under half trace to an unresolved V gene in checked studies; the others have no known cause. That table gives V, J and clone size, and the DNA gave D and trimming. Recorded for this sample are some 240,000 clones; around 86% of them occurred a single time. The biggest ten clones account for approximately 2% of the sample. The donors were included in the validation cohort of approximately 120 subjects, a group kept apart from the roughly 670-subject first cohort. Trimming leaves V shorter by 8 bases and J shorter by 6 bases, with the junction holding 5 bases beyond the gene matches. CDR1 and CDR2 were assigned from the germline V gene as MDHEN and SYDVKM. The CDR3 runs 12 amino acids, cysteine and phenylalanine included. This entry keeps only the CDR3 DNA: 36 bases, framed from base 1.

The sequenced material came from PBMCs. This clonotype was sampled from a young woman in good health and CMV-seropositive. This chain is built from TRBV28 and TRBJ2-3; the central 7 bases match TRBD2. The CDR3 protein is CASPGGADTQYF. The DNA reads TGTGCCAGCCCGGGGGGAGCCGATACGCAGTATTTT.